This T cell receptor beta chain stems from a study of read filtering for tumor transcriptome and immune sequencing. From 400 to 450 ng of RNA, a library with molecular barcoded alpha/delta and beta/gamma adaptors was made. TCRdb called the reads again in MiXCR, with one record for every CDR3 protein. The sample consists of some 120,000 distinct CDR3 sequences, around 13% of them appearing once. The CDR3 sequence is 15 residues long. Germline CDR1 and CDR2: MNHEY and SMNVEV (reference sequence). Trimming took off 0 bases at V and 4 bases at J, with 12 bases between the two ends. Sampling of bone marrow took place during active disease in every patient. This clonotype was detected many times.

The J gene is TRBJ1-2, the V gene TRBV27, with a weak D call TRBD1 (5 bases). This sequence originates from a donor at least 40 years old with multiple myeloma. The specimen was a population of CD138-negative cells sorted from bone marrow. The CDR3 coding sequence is TGTGCCAGCAGTTTATCTAACAGGTTGGGCTATGGCTACACCTTC. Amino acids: CASSLSNRLGYGYTF.